The clone carrying this T cell receptor beta chain was detected only a few times. Antigen unknown. TCRdb ran MiXCR on the 5' RACE reads and lists one entry per CDR3 protein. The sample gives about 350,000 distinct CDR3 sequences, over 13% of which show up once; around 22% is in the top ten. These data originate in a study of T-cell memory formation after mild COVID-19. Study-wide findings and caveats: Confirmation of SARS-CoV-2 specificity was lacking for second-wave clones peaking day 37.

This clonotype was sampled from a man between 18 and 35 years old who had mild COVID-19 (a few samples of this study predate the infection). Cell type and time point are not known. Material for sequencing was PBMCs or a T cell subset sorted from them (not recorded which).

CDR3 residues: CASSRRDGFFTEAFF. The CDR3 bases are TGTGCCAGCAGTCGTCGTGACGGATTTTTTACTGAAGCTTTCTTT. The V call is TRBV27, the J call TRBJ1-1, with D uncertain. V lost 5 bases to trimming and J lost 5 bases, with 18 bases between them. The germline CDR1 and CDR2 sequences are MNHEY and SMNVEV (reference sequence). The CDR3 runs 15 residues.